The table lists the clone carrying this T cell receptor (beta chain) with a few counts. Germline CDR1 GTSNPN, CDR2 SVGIG (reference sequence). The length of the CDR3 is 13 residues. The V gene lost 0 bases and the J gene lost 5 bases, with 8 bases spanning the gap. A quantity of about 0.5 to 1 ug RNA underwent reverse transcription using random hexamers. The CDR3 of TCR beta was amplified by immunoSEQ multiplex PCR across 54 Vbeta and 13 Jbeta. Via MiXCR, TCRdb re-called the immunoSEQ multiplex PCR reads, giving one row per CDR3 protein. The sample has roughly 200,000 distinct CDR3 sequences, 85% to 95% seen once; the top ten hold approximately 0.081%. TCR beta was sequenced from blood CD8+ and CD4+ T cells. Each multiple sclerosis control was a treatment-naive patient with relapsing-remitting disease that was either stable or active. CD8+ and CD4+ T cells were negatively isolated; TEMRA cells were FACS-enriched.

This sample is part of a study of CD8 T cells in Susac syndrome. This sequence was found in a human donor with multiple sclerosis. The sequencing sample was made of CD4+ T cells from PBMCs. The chain links TRBV30 to TRBJ1-5, with a possible D match to TRBD1 (6 bases). CDR3 coding DNA: TGTGCCTGGAGTGTGAACAGGGATCAGCCCCAGCATTTT. Residues: CAWSVNRDQPQHF. The full variable domain, rest sourced from reference TRBV30 and TRBJ1-5, is SQTIHQWPATLVQPVGSPLSLECTVEGTSNPNLYWYRQAAGRGLQLLFYSVGIGQISSEVPQNLSASRPQDRQFILSSKKLLLSDSGFYLCAWSVNRDQPQHFGDGTRLSIL.